This TCR beta chain was found in a study of T-cell reconstitution after alpha-beta-depleted transplantation in children. At least ten counts were recorded for this clonotype. Unique molecular identifiers were incorporated during preparation of the TCRbeta library. TCRdb re-called the PCR reads with MiXCR, one entry per CDR3 protein. This table holds 490,000 or so distinct CDR3 sequences, approximately 12% found once. The TCR was taken from a human donor who donated a stem cell graft to a child with combined immunodeficiency. This sample comprised PBMCs from the stem cell graft donor, obtained from the stem cell graft.

In DNA form, the CDR3 reads TGTGCCAGCATTTGGGACAGGGGTTACACCGGGGAGCTGTTTTTT. Its protein is CASIWDRGYTGELFF. This chain connects TRBV6-2 or TRBV6-3 to TRBJ2-2; 10 bases align to TRBD1. The length of the CDR3 is 15 residues. Per germline, CDR1 MNHEY and CDR2 SVGEGT. Trimming took 7 bases from V and 3 from J; bases not matched to a gene: 5.